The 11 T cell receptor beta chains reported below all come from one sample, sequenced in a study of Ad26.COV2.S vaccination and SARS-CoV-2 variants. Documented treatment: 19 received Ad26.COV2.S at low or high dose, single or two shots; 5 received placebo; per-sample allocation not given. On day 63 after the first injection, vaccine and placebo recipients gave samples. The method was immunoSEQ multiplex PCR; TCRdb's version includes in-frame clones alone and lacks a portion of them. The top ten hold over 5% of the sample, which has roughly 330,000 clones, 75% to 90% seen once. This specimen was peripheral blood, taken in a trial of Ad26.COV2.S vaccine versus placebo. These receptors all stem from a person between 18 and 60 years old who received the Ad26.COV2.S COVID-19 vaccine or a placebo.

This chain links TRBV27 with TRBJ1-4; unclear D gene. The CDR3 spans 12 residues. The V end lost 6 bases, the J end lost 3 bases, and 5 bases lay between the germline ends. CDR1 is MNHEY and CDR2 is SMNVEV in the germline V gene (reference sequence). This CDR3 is CASSAPNEKLFF. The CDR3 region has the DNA TGTGCCAGCAGCGCGCCTAATGAAAAACTGTTTTTT.

CDR3 loop: CASSRGSFSHEQFF. In DNA form, the CDR3 reads TGTGCCAGCTCACGAGGGAGTTTCTCCCATGAGCAGTTCTTC. The chain couples TRBV18 to TRBJ2-1; D may be TRBD2 (5 bases). CDR1 is KGHSH, CDR2 LQKENI, per germline. This CDR3 is 14 amino acids long. V was shortened by 4 bases and J by 8 bases, with 15 bases between the two germline ends.

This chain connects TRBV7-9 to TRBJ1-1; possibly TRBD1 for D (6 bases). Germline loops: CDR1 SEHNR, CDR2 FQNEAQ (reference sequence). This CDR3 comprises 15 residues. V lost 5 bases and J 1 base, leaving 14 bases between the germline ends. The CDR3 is CASSPRGGGNTEAFF. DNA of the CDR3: TGTGCCAGCAGCCCCCGGGGAGGGGGGAACACTGAAGCTTTCTTT.

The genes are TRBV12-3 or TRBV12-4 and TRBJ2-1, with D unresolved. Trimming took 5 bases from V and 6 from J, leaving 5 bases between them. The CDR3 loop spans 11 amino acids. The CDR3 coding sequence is TGTGCCAGCAGTACTACCAATGAGCAGTTCTTC. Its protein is CASSTTNEQFF.

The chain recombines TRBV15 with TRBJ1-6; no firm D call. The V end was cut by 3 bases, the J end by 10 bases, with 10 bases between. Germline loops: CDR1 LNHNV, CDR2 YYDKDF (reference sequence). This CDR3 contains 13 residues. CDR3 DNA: TGTGCCACCAGCAGTCCCCCTGGGTCACCCCTCCACTTT. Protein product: CATSSPPGSPLHF. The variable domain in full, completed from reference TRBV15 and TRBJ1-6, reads DAMVIQNPRYQVTQFGKPVTLSCSQTLNHNVMYWYQQKSSQAPKLLFHYYDKDFNNEADTPDNFQSRRPNTSFCFLDIRSPGLGDTAMYLCATSSPPGSPLHFGNGTRLTVT.

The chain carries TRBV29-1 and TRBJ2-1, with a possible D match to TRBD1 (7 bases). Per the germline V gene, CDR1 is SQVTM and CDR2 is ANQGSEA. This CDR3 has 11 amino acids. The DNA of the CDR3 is TGCGCGGGACAGAGGTACAATGAGCAGTTCTTC. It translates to CAGQRYNEQFF.

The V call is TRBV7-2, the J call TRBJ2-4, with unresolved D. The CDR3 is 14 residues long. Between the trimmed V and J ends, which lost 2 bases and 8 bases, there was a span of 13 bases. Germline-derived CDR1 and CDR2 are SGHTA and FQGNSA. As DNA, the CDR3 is TGTGCCAGCAGCTTATATTCAGGTCTGGACATTCAGTACTTC. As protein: CASSLYSGLDIQYF.

The CDR3 DNA reads as TGCAGTGCTAGCAGTGCTGGCTACACCTTC. Its translation: CSASSAGYTF. The chain recombines TRBV20-1 with TRBJ1-2, with D unresolved. The V gene lost 3 bases and the J gene lost 7 bases, with 6 bases spanning the gap. Germline loops: CDR1 DFQATT, CDR2 SNEGSKA (reference sequence). This CDR3 has 10 amino acids.

The CDR3 nucleotides are TGTGCCAGCAGCTTAGTCTGGGGCCAAGAGCAGTACGTC. It yields the protein CASSLVWGQEQYV. J is TRBJ2-7 and V is TRBV7-2; TRBD1 is a possible D gene (5 bases). V was clipped by 1 base and J by 7 bases, with 11 bases between them. This CDR3 is 13 amino acids long. Germline lookup yields CDR1 SGHTA and CDR2 FQGNSA.

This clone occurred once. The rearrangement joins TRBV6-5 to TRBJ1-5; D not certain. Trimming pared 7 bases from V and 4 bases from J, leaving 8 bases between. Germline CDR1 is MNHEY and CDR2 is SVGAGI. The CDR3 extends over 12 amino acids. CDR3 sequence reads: CASNGPNQPQHF. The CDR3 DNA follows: TGTGCCAGCAACGGACCTAATCAGCCCCAGCATTTT.

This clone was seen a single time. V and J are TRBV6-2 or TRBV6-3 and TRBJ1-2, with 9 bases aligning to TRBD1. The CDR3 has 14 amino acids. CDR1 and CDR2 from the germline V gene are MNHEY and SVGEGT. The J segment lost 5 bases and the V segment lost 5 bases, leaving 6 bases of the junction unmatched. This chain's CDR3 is CASSPRGTGYGYTF. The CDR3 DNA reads TGTGCCAGCAGTCCACGCGGGACAGGGTATGGCTACACCTTC.